This record covers a single T cell receptor beta chain. Its antigen is not identified. Researchers ran the PCR with 60 Vbeta and 13 Jbeta primers. The protocol was immunoSEQ multiplex PCR, while the TCRdb copy is restricted to in-frame clones and leaves out a portion. The repertoire holds 100,000 or so clones, with more than 60% as singletons. The CDR3 covers 15 residues. Germline V gene data show CDR1 as SNHLY and CDR2 as FYNNEI. The trim removed 6 bases at V and 4 bases at J, leaving 5 bases unmatched. The data were taken from a study of cytomegalovirus exposure and HLA in healthy donors. Across the study: An early release of data contained roughly 86 million unique TCRs, which came from HLA-typed donors. Study-level findings and limits: Donor immune exposure was known only as CMV serostatus. A later analysis found that most CMV-associated TCR beta chains appeared HLA-restricted. For most TCR beta V segments, an earlier analysis put the productive rate at about 87% or about 30% of the time.

The sequenced sample consisted of PBMCs. The sequence was collected from a man between 25 and 39 years old in good health and CMV-seronegative. This sequence joins TRBV2 and TRBJ2-1; 11 nucleotides agree with TRBD1. The CDR3 sequence: CASRAGTGGYNEQFF. For the CDR3, the DNA is TGTGCCAGCAGGGCCGGGACAGGGGGTTACAATGAGCAGTTCTTC.